This T cell receptor beta chain was retrieved from a study of blood T cell repertoires in COVID-19. Produced via immunoSEQ multiplex PCR; TCRdb's table is partial and in-frame only. The sample has 100,000 or so clones, 85% seen once. The CDR3 has 14 amino acids. Trimming left V 2 bases short and J 1 base short, with 8 bases between. From germline, CDR1 is MDHEN and CDR2 SYDVKM. The table lists this clone with a few counts. Sequences were obtained from peripheral blood. V is TRBV28 and J is TRBJ1-1, with D possibly TRBD1 on 6 matching bases. This clonotype originated in an older woman with active or convalescent COVID-19. For the CDR3, the DNA is TGTGCCAGCAGTTTACTCAGGGGGAACACTGAAGCTTTCTTT. This codes for CASSLLRGNTEAFF.